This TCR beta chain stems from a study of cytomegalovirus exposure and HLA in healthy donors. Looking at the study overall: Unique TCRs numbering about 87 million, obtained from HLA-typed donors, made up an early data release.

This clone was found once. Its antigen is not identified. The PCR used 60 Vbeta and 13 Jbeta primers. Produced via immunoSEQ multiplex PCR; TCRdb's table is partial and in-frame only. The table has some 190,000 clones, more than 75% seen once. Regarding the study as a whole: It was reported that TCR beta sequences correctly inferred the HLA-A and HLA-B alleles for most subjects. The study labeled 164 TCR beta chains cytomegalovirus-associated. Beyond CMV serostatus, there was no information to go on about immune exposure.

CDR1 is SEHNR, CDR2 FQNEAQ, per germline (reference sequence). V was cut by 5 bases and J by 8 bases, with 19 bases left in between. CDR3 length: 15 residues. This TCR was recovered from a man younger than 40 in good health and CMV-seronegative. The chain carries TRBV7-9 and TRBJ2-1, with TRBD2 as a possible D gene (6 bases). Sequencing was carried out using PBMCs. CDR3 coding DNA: TGTGCCAGCAGCCCCAGTCTCCGGCCGGGGGATGAGCAGTTCTTC. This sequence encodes CASSPSLRPGDEQFF.